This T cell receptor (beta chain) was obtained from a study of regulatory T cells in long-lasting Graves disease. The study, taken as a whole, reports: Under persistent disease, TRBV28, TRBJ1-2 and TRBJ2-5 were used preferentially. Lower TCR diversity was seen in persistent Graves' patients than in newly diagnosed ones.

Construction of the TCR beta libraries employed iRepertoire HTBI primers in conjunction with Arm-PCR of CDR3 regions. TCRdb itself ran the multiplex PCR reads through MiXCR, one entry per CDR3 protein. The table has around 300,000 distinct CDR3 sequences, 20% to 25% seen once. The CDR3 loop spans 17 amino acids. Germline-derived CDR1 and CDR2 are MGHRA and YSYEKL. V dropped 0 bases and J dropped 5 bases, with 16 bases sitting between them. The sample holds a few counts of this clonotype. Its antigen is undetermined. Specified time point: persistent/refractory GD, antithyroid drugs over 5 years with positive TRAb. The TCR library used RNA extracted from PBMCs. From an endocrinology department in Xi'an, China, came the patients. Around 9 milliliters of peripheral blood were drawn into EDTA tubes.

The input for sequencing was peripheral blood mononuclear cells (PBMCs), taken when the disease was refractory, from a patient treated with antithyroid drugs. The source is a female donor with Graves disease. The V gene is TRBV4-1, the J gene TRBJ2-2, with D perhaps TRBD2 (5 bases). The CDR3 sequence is CASSQDRATRGTGELFF. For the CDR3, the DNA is TGCGCCAGCAGCCAAGATCGGGCAACTCGAGGGACCGGGGAGCTGTTTTTT.